This T cell receptor (beta chain) is from a study of blood T cell repertoires in COVID-19. The overall study: The United States, Italy and Spain supplied acute and convalescent COVID-19 samples. In each case, the material was cDNA or gDNA derived from T cells, B-cell-depleted T cells, or PBMCs.

Methods used by the authors: By means of reference gene primer amplification, nucleated cell counts were estimated. Data came from immunoSEQ multiplex PCR; TCRdb stores just in-frame clones and leaves some out. V and J calls and clone size are given by that table; D and trimming were obtained from the DNA. The table records about 110,000 clones, about two thirds of them present only once. Germline loops: CDR1 MNHEY, CDR2 SVGAGI. V shed 5 bases, J shed 7 bases, and the junction held 4 bases outside the gene matches. This CDR3 contains 13 residues. The clonotype originates from a woman aged 40-49 years with acute or convalescent COVID-19. The chain combines TRBV6-5 with TRBJ1-3; 8 bases are shared with TRBD1. The material sequenced was peripheral blood. CDR3 DNA: TGTGCCAGCAGTCCCAGACAGGGGAACACCATATATTTT. Translated: CASSPRQGNTIYF.